Reported below is one TCR beta chain. The clone's antigen remains unknown. No base quality values were provided; no much bigger clone lies one nucleotide off. The CDR3 regions of human TCRbeta chains were analyzed by immunosequencing. Per the source publication's procedure: TCRs in the repertoires were matched against a reference library of SARS-CoV-2-specific TCRs that had been generated with the MIRA antigen-specificity platform. Breadth was defined as the fraction of unique TCRs that were SARS-CoV-2-associated. Depth was defined as the fraction of total T cells that were SARS-CoV-2-associated. Each spike-specific TCR was assigned to its reactive spike region and to a CD4 or CD8 class using the MIRA data. Log10-transformed breadth and depth values were compared by one-way ANOVA with Sidak's multiple comparisons tests. TCRdb's version of the immuneACCESS table is confined to in-frame rearrangements and falls short of the full clone set. An unresolved V gene accounts for under half of the shortfall where checked; the remainder is of unknown origin. Clone size and V and J calls were adopted from that table, with D and trimming inferred from the DNA. The sample data list 82,000 or so clones, and approximately 91% of these were observed just once. The ten largest clones take up roughly 5.6% of the sample.

The data were taken from a study of T cell responses to AZD1222 COVID-19 vaccine (dated by TCRdb to the early 2020s). General notes on the study: AZD1222 recipients with second doses at about 4 weeks or about 12 weeks were pooled, because spike-specific TCR depth and breadth did not differ between schedules. TCR sequencing was performed for more than 230 trial participants, of whom 200 to 220 were given two doses of AZD1222 and some 25 were given two doses of MenACWY control vaccine. Trial participants were enrolled by age into 18-55, 56-69 and 70-plus year subgroups, with roughly 150, 30 and 60 TCR-sequenced participants respectively.

CDR1 and CDR2, per the germline V gene, are MNHEY and SVGAGI. Taken from cysteine to phenylalanine, the CDR3 has 13 residues. The entry retains the CDR3 DNA only, 39 bases that are in frame from base 1. V loses 7 bases of germline sequence and J loses 0 bases, and the interval between the two ends is 7 bases. Results and caveats for the whole study, not just this receptor: Nearly half of unique spike-specific TCRs reportedly recognized epitopes outside regions mutated in the B.1.351 and B.1.1.7 variants. Spike-specific TCR breadth and depth rose significantly after two AZD1222 doses compared with day 0 and with MenACWY recipients. Conclusions about previously exposed vaccinees were limited because only six AZD1222 recipients were SARS-CoV-2 seropositive at baseline. Because no samples from the day 14 peak response were available, repertoires could be characterized only after the peak T cell response. The whole spike protein was spanned by vaccine-associated CD4 TCRs, and dominant responses were seen in regions 160-218 and 743-854. Most participants were white British and females outnumbered males, and the authors suggested that clonal diversity may have been underestimated. The 56-69-year group was small, and its depth increase did not reach significance, likely because of low power.

In the paper's terms, the time point label means: baseline before first vaccination. Samples from vaccinated people were obtained from the UK trials COV001 and COV002, which included a single-blind randomized controlled phase 2/3 trial of AZD1222 (ChAdOx1 nCoV-19) in healthy adults. For TCRbeta chain sequencing, PBMC samples were collected from trial participants at day 0 and at day 28 after the second dose. The sample consisted of peripheral blood, taken on day 0 of AZD1222 vaccination. Here the chain combines TRBV6-5 and TRBJ1-5, with the D gene too uncertain to name. The receptor comes from an adult in good health. Here the CDR3 is given as CASKEDSNQPQHF. The bases read TGTGCCAGCAAGGAGGATAGCAATCAGCCCCAGCATTTT.